This record concerns one TCR beta chain sequence. No antigen is known for it. The libraries of TRB cDNA were prepared using 5' RACE with UMI labels. From the 5' RACE reads, TCRdb lists one entry per CDR3 protein and no DNA. Here the sample table reports about 28,000 distinct CDR3 sequences. This record comes from a study of CXCR3-negative and CXCR3-positive naive CD8 T cells. CDR3 length equals 17 residues. CDR1 and CDR2 (germline): MNHEY, SVGEGT. Study observations and caveats: Whereas both naive subsets had comparably high diversity, memory CD8+ cells had much lower diversity. Naive CXCR3-negative and CXCR3-positive cells had similar TRBV-TRBJ usage; memory differed.

Per CD8+ T cell subset, triplicate sorts of approximately 290,000 cells each were done. The specimen was memory CD8+ T cells from blood. The TCR originated in a human donor in good health. Some clones in this sample may be carry-over from other donors' samples. The chain uses TRBV6-2 or TRBV6-3 and TRBJ2-7; TCRdb designates TRBD1, a call that cannot be tested without DNA. This chain's CDR3 is CASSYFFQGTDSYEQYF.